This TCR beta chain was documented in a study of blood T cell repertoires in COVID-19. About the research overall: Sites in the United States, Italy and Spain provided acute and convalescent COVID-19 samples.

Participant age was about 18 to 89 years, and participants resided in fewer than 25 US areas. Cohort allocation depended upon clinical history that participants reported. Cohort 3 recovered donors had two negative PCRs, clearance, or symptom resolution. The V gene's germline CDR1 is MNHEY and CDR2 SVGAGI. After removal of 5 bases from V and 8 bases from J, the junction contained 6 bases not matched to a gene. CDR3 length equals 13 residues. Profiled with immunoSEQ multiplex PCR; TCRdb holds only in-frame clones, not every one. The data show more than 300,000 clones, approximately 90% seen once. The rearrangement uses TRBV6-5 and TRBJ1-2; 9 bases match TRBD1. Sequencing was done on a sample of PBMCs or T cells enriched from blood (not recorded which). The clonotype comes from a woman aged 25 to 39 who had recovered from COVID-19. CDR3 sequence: CASSLQGAKGYTF. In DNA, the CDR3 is TGTGCCAGCAGTCTACAGGGGGCTAAGGGCTACACCTTC.